This T cell receptor (beta chain) was observed in a study of vaccination and CD4 T cells after COVID-19. Study overall: After nasal swab PCR-confirmed SARS-CoV-2, nine convalescents had mild disease and one severe. The authors used overlapping spike peptides from SARS-CoV-2, HCoV-NL63, HCoV-OC43 and HCoV-229E to stimulate cells.

Study-level results: Spike mono-reactivity marked 304 of 307 vaccine-specific clones in convalescent patients.

In regard to this clonotype: Its specificity is unknown.

Researchers used the Oncomine TCR Beta short-read assay to sequence DNA from cultured CD4+ T cells. Using its own MiXCR run on the PCR reads, TCRdb lists one record per CDR3 protein. The sample comprises more than 9,500 distinct CDR3 sequences, around 60% of which are singletons, and roughly 23% rests with the top ten. The sample's treatment: roughly 11-day PBMC culture with coronavirus spike peptide pools or control peptides (ViraFEST assay). V gave up 1 base and J gave up 4 bases; unmatched junction bases: 8. There are 16 residues in the CDR3. Germline CDR1 and CDR2: SGHTA and FQGNSA. This clonotype originated in a human donor who had recovered from COVID-19. The chain has TRBV7-2 and TRBJ1-2; TRBD1 matches at 8 bases. Sample: CD4+ T cells from blood, cultured in vitro. The chain's CDR3 is CASSLDPPGGFYGYTF. The CDR3, as DNA: TGTGCCAGCAGCTTAGACCCCCCAGGGGGCTTCTATGGCTACACCTTC.